A single TCR beta chain is shown here with its context. This clone's antigen is unknown. No much larger clone exists at a distance of one base, and base qualities are not known. At diagnosis, peripheral blood, uninvolved tumor-adjacent lung and tumor were collected and were preserved as a mix of fresh-frozen and FFPE material. For TCR repertoire profiling, the blood samples were analyzed as peripheral blood mononuclear cells. The sample comes from a study of T cells in localized non-small cell lung cancer (dated by TCRdb to about 2020). Notes on the research overall: The study examined T cell repertoires in a few hundred patients with early-stage NSCLC and compared tumors with uninvolved tumor-adjacent lungs. The cohort was made up of under 250 treatment-naive NSCLC patients whose localized lung tumors had been resected. A mean age of approximately 70 years was recorded for the NSCLC patients, of whom 120 to 150 were male and more than 85 were female.

CDR1 and CDR2 are drawn from the germline V gene: SGHRS, YFSETQ. Trimming takes 5 bases from V and 7 bases from J, and the germline ends sit 15 bases apart. Including the terminal cysteine and phenylalanine, the CDR3 comprises 13 residues. The kept DNA is CDR3 alone, 39 bases in frame from the first base. TCR beta CDR3 regions were sequenced from DNA using the immunoSEQ Assay. As for how the authors treated the data: T cell density was computed as TCR beta template counts normalized to usable DNA estimated by amplifying housekeeping genes. Richness was estimated with the preseqR package, extrapolating to 400,000 templates for PBMC samples and 120,000 templates for tissue samples. Clonality was taken to be one minus Pielou's evenness. Tissue-enriched TCRs were identified through differential abundance testing performed on productive amino-acid clonotypes, with a minimum total count of 5 and an alpha of 0.1. The Jaccard Index and the Morisita Overlap Index were used to measure how much the repertoires overlapped between compartments. GLIPH grouped TCR beta CDR3s together with public tetramer-defined viral CDR3s, and a viral motif had to include at least three viral sequences and show V-gene enrichment. Held by TCRdb, this immuneACCESS table contains in-frame sequences only and omits some clones. Under half of the omission traces to an unresolved V gene where checked; the cause of the rest is unknown. V, J and clone size are those of that table, while D and trimming were read from the DNA. The sample records a few thousand clones, around 84% of which are singletons. Of the sample, around 7.8% is held by the ten largest clones.

Overall study outcomes, separate from this receptor: Higher blood T cell density associated with longer overall survival, while higher adjacent-lung clonality associated with shorter survival. Because multi-region tumor sequencing was not done, intratumor heterogeneity could not be ruled out. Uninvolved tumor-adjacent lung showed the highest T cell clonality, higher than tumor, which suggests more focused antigenic responses in the adjacent lung. Of the top 100 tumor clones, a median of around 57 were detected in paired uninvolved adjacent lung; under 30 were also among that lung's top 100. Since the design was exploratory, TCR variables were selected using unadjusted p-values with no false-discovery rate correction.

The clonotype was recovered from a woman between 35 and 70 years old with stage II lung adenocarcinoma. Material: PBMCs, obtained before any cancer treatment. The chain uses TRBV5-1 and TRBJ1-1, and possibly TRBD1, on 6 matching bases. The bases read TGCGCCAGCAGGATGGACAGTGCATTTGAAGCTTTCTTT. This gives the protein CASRMDSAFEAFF.